This TCR beta chain originates from a study of response to subunit inactivated influenza vaccine. The CDR3 runs to 15 residues. Between the trimmed V and J ends, which lost 1 base and 3 bases, there was a span of 12 bases. Germline CDR1 SEHNR, CDR2 FQNEAQ (reference sequence). MiXCR was run by TCRdb on the RT-PCR reads, yielding one entry per CDR3 protein. The sample has approximately 310,000 distinct CDR3 sequences; about a fifth are singletons. The study, taken as a whole, reports: Authors suggested that a seasonal influenza vaccination recruits few new T cells each time.

In the case of this clonotype: Its antigen remains unidentified.

Sample: PBMCs from blood, taken about 20 months after vaccination. The genes are TRBV7-9 and TRBJ1-2, with a possible D match to TRBD1 (5 bases). This TCR came from a man between 50 and 70 years old who received an inactivated influenza vaccine. The CDR3: CASSLGVAGDYGYTF. In DNA, the CDR3 is TGTGCCAGCAGCTTAGGTGTTGCGGGGGACTATGGCTACACCTTC.